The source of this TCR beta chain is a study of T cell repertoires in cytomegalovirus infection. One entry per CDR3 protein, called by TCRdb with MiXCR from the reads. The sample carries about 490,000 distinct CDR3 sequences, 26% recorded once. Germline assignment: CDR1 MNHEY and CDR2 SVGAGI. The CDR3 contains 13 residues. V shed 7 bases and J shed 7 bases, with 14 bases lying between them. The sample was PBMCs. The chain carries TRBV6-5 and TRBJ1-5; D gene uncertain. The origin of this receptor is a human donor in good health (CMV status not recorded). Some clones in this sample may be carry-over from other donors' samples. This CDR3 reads CASNQAVGQPQHF. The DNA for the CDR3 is TGTGCCAGCAACCAGGCGGTGGGGCAGCCCCAGCATTTT.